This TCR beta chain appears in the sequencing data of a study of a mutant IDH1 vaccine in newly diagnosed glioma. Study findings and constraints: Vaccine-induced immune responses occurred in approximately 93% of patients.

The repertoire was sequenced with immunoSEQ multiplex PCR; TCRdb's copy has only in-frame clones and lacks some. The profile shows tens of thousands of clones, 74% of them singletons. The time point here: week 35, safety follow-up. Vaccine doses each comprised 300 ug of mutant IDH1 20-mer peptide, with topical imiquimod. On this clone itself: Its antigen is currently unknown.

CDR1 LNHDA and CDR2 SQIVND come from the germline V gene (reference sequence). The V end lost 4 bases, the J end lost 7 bases, and 9 bases lay between the germline ends. The CDR3 is made up of 12 amino acids. This TCR was sampled from a man aged 50 or older with glioma. The specimen comprised PBMCs, sampled from a glioma patient whose treatment included an IDH1 peptide vaccine. The V and J genes are TRBV19 and TRBJ2-3; D gene ambiguous. DNA of the CDR3: TGTGCCAGTAGTAAGCTGGCCAATACGCAGTATTTT. Translated: CASSKLANTQYF.